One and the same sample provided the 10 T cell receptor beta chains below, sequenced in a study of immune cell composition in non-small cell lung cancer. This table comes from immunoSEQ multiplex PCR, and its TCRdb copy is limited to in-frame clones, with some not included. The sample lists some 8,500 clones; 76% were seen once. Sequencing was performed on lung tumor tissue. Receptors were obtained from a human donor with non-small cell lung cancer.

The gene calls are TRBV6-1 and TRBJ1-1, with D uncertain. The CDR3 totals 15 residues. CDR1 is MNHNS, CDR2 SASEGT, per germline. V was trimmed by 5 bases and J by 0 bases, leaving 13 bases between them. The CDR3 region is CASSSRIVMNTEAFF. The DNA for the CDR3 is TGTGCCAGCAGTTCTCGGATAGTAATGAACACTGAAGCTTTCTTT.

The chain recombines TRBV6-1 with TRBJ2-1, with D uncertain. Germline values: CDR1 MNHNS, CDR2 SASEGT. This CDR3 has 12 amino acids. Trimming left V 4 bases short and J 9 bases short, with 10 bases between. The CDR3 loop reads CASSAAWGEQFF. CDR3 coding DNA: TGTGCCAGCAGTGCGGCGTGGGGTGAGCAGTTCTTC.

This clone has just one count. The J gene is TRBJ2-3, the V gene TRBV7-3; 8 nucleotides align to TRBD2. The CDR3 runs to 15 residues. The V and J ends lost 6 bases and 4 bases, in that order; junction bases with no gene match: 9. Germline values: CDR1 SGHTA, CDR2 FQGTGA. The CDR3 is CASRPGGAGADTQYF. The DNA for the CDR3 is TGTGCCAGCAGGCCCGGGGGGGCGGGGGCAGATACGCAGTATTTT.

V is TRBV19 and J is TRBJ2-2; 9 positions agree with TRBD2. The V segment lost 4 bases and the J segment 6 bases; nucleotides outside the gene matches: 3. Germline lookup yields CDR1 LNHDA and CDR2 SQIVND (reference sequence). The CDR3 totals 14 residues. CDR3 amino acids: CASSKSGRSGELFF. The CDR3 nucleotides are TGTGCCAGTAGTAAAAGCGGGAGGTCCGGGGAGCTGTTTTTT.

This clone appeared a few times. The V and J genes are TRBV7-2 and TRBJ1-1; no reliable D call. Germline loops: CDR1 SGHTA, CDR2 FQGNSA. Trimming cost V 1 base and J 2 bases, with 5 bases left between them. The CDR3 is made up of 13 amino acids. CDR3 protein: CASSLDFNTEAFF. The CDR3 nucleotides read TGTGCCAGCAGCTTAGATTTCAACACTGAAGCTTTCTTT.

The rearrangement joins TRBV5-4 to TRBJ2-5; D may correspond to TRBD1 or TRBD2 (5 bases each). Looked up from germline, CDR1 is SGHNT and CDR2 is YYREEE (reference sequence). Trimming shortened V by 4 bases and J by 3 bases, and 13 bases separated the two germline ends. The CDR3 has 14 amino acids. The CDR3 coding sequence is TGTGCCAGCAGCCTAGGGACGGATGAAGAGACCCAGTACTTC. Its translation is CASSLGTDEETQYF.

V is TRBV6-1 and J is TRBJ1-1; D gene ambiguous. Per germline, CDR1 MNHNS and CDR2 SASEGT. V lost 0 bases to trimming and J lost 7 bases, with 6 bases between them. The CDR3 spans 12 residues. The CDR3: CASSEADLEAFF. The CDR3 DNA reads TGTGCCAGCAGTGAAGCGGACCTTGAAGCTTTCTTT.

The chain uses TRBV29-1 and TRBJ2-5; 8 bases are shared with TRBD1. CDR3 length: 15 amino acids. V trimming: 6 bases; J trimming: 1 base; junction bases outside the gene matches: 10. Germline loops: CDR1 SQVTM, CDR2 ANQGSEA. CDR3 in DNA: TGCAGCGTCCCCAGGGCAGGGGGCCTCCAAGAGACCCAGTACTTC. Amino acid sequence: CSVPRAGGLQETQYF.

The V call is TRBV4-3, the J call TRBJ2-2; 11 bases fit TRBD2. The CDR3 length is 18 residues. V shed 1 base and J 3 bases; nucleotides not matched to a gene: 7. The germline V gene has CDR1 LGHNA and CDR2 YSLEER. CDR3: CASSQGVAGGPDTGELFF. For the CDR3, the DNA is TGCGCCAGCAGCCAAGGGGTAGCGGGGGGGCCGGACACCGGGGAGCTGTTTTTT.

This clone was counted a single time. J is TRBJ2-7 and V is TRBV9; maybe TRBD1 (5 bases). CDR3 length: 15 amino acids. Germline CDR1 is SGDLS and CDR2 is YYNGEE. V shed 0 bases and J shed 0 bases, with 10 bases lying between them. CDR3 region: CASSVASDSSYEQYF. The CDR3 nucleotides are TGTGCCAGCAGCGTAGCAAGCGACAGCTCCTACGAGCAGTACTTC.